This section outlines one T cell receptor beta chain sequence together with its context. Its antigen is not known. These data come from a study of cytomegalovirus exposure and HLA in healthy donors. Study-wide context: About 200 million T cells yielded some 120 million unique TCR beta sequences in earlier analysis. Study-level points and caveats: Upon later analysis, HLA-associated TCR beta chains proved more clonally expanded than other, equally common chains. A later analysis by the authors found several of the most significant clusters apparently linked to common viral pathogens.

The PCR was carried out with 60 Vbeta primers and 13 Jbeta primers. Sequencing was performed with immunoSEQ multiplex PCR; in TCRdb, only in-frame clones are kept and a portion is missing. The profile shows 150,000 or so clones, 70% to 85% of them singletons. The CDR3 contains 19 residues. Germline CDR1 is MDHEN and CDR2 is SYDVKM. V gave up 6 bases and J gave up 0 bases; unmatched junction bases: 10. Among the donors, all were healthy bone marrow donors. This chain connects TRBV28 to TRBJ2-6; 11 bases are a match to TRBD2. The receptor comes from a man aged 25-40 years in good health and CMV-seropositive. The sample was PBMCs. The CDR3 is CASSPNTSGSSSGANVLTF. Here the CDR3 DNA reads TGTGCCAGCAGCCCGAACACTAGCGGGAGCAGCTCTGGGGCCAACGTCCTGACTTTC.